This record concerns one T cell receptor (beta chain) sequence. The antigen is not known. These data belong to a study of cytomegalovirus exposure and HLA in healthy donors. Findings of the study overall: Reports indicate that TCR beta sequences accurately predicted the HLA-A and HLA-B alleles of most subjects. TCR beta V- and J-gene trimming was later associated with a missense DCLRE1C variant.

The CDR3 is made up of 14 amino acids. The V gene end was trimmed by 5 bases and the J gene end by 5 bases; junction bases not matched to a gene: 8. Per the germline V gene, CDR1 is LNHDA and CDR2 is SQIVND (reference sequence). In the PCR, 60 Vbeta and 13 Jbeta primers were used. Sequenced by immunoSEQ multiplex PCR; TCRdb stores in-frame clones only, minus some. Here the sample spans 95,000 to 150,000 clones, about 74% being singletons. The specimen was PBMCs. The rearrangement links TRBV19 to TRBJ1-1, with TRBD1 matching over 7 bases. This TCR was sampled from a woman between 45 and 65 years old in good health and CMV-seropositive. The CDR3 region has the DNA TGTGCCAGTAGTCGACAGGGTCTGAGAACTGAAGCTTTCTTT. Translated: CASSRQGLRTEAFF.